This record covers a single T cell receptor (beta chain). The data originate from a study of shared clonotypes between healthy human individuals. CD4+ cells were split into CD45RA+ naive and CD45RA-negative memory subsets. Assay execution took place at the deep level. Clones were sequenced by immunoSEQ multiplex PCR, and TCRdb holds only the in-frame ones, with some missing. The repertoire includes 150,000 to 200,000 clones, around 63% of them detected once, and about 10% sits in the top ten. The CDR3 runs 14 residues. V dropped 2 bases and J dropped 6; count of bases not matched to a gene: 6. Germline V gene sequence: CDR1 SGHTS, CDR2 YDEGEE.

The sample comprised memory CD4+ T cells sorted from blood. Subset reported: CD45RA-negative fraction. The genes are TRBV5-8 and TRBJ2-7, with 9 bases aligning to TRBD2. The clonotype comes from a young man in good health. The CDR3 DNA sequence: TGTGCCAGCAGCTTCCGGAGTAGCGGGAGCGAGCAGTACTTC. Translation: CASSFRSSGSEQYF.